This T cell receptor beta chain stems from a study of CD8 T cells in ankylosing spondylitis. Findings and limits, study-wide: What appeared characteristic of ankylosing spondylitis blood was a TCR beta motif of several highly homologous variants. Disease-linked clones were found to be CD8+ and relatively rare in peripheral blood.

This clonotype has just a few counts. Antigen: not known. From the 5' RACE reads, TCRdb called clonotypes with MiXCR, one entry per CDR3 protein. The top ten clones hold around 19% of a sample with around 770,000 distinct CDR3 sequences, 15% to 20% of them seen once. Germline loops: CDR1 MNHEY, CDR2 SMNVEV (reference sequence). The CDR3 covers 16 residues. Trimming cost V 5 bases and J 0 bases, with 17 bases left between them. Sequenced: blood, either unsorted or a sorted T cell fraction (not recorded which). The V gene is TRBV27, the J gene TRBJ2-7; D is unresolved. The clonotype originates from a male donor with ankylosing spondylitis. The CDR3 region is CASSPSVGEASYEQYF. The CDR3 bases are TGTGCCAGCAGTCCCTCTGTCGGTGAGGCCTCCTACGAGCAGTACTTC.